This TCR beta chain originates from a study of T cell responses to AZD1222 COVID-19 vaccine. The method was immunoSEQ multiplex PCR; TCRdb's version includes in-frame clones alone and lacks a portion of them. The sample consists of 100,000 to 150,000 clones, approximately 90% of them appearing once. This CDR3 spans 11 amino acids. CDR1 ENHRY and CDR2 SYGVKD come from the germline V gene. Unmatched junction bases numbered 0, after V lost 3 bases and J lost 8 bases. The clonotype comes from an adult who received the AZD1222 COVID-19 vaccine. J is TRBJ1-2 and V is TRBV10-3; 7 positions match TRBD1. Sequencing used peripheral blood, obtained 28 days after the second AZD1222 dose. CDR3 amino acids: CAISEGGGYTF. The CDR3 coding sequence is TGTGCCATCAGTGAAGGGGGCGGCTACACCTTC.